The rows below give T cell receptor beta chains drawn from one sample of a study of blood T cells in healthy people across ages. TCRdb itself ran the 5' RACE reads through MiXCR, one entry per CDR3 protein. The sample carries about 570,000 distinct CDR3 sequences, approximately 25% recorded once. The sequenced sample consisted of blood. Every receptor here comes from a woman between 65 and 79 years old in good health. The CDR3 runs from the conserved cysteine through the conserved F or W. The D gene is left open where the match is weak. A row's size may be missing; if present it is once, few, many or a size class.

V gene: TRBV29-1
J gene: TRBJ1-4
D gene: .
clone size: .
CDR3 DNA: TGCAGCTATCAGGGGACCGGTAATGAAAAACTGTTTTTT
CDR3 protein: CSYQGTGNEKLFF

V gene: TRBV20-1
J gene: TRBJ2-7
D gene: .
clone size: .
CDR3 DNA: TGCAGTGCTAGAGGTCGGGGGGCTGGGCAGTACTTC
CDR3 protein: CSARGRGAGQYF

V gene: TRBV3-1
J gene: TRBJ1-5
D gene: TRBD1
clone size: few
CDR3 DNA: TGTGCCAGCAGCTATTCGGGACAGGGGGCGAGACAGCCCCAGCATTTT
CDR3 protein: CASSYSGQGARQPQHF

V gene: TRBV4-2
J gene: TRBJ2-5
D gene: .
clone size: .
CDR3 DNA: TGTGCCAGCAGCCAAGATGGAGGCGGGGTAAAGACCCAGTACTTC
CDR3 protein: CASSQDGGGVKTQYF

V gene: TRBV7-3
J gene: TRBJ2-7
D gene: TRBD2
clone size: .
CDR3 DNA: TGTGCCAGCAGTCAAGTAGCGGGGTACGAGCAGTACTTC
CDR3 protein: CASSQVAGYEQYF

V gene: TRBV15
J gene: TRBJ2-7
D gene: TRBD1
clone size: few
CDR3 DNA: TGTGCCACCAGCGGTCTAGGGGGCCTCAGCGAGCAGTACTTC
CDR3 protein: CATSGLGGLSEQYF

V gene: TRBV20-1
J gene: TRBJ2-3
D gene: .
clone size: .
CDR3 DNA: TGCAGTGCTAGAGATTGGCGGAGTAGCACAGATACGCAGTATTTT
CDR3 protein: CSARDWRSSTDTQYF

V gene: TRBV7-7
J gene: TRBJ2-2
D gene: .
clone size: few
CDR3 DNA: TGTGCTAGCAGCTTAGAGGCGAAACCGAACACCGGGGAGCTGTTTTTT
CDR3 protein: CASSLEAKPNTGELFF

V gene: TRBV9
J gene: TRBJ1-2
D gene: .
clone size: .
CDR3 DNA: TGTGCCAGCAGCGTAGAGTGGGGGTCGGATGGCTACACCTTC
CDR3 protein: CASSVEWGSDGYTF

V gene: TRBV3-1
J gene: TRBJ2-2
D gene: TRBD2
clone size: .
CDR3 DNA: TGTGCCAGCAGCCTCGCGGGACTAGCGACGGCCGGGGAGCTGCTTTTT
CDR3 protein: CASSLAGLATAGELLF

V gene: TRBV4-1
J gene: TRBJ1-1
D gene: .
clone size: few
CDR3 DNA: TGCGCCAGCAGCCAAGTGACACGAGAACAAGCTTTCTTT
CDR3 protein: CASSQVTREQAFF